These T cell receptor beta chains were read from a single sample in a study of T cells in Graves' hyperthyroidism and ophthalmopathy. TCRdb ran MiXCR on the multiplex PCR reads and lists one entry per CDR3 protein. The data hold about 610,000 distinct CDR3 sequences, with more than 15% observed a single time. The sample consisted of blood. The receptors come from a woman aged 40 to 50 with Graves' ophthalmopathy. CDR3s include the opening cysteine and the closing phenylalanine or tryptophan. A D gene is named only where the DNA matches it firmly. Not all rows give a size; the values are once, few, many and, for expanded clones, a class.

J: TRBJ2-3
V: TRBV10-1
length: 16
D: TRBD2
size: NA
CDR3: CASSNVRLADADTQYF
DNA: TGCGCCAGCAGTAATGTGAGACTAGCGGACGCAGATACGCAGTATTTT

J: TRBJ1-1
V: TRBV20-1
length: 11
D: NA
size: many
CDR3: CSAREDREAFF
DNA: TGCAGTGCTAGGGAGGACAGAGAAGCTTTCTTT

J: TRBJ2-7
V: TRBV18
length: 16
D: NA
size: once
CDR3: CASSPTDSAISCEQYF
DNA: TGTGCCAGCTCACCTACGGACAGCGCCATCTCCTGCGAGCAGTACTTC

J: TRBJ2-1
V: TRBV6-2/TRBV6-3
length: 15
D: NA
size: few
CDR3: CASNQGRRGNNEQFF
DNA: TGTGCCAGCAACCAAGGGAGGCGGGGTAATAATGAGCAGTTCTTC

J: TRBJ2-7
V: TRBV10-3
length: 13
D: TRBD1
size: few
CDR3: CATGRDSSYEQYF
DNA: TGTGCCACCGGTCGGGACAGTTCCTACGAGCAGTACTTC

J: TRBJ2-5
V: TRBV3-1
length: 15
D: NA
size: many
CDR3: CASSQDPARNGIQYF
DNA: TGTGCCAGCAGCCAAGATCCCGCCCGGAACGGCATACAGTACTTC

J: TRBJ2-2
V: TRBV5-1
length: 15
D: NA
size: many
CDR3: CASSLLQGDTGELFF
DNA: TGCGCCAGCAGCCTACTACAGGGAGACACCGGGGAGCTGTTTTTT

J: TRBJ2-1
V: TRBV24-1
length: 15
D: NA
size: many
CDR3: CATSPTGTHNNEQFF
DNA: TGTGCCACCAGCCCAACAGGGACACATAACAATGAGCAGTTCTTC

J: TRBJ2-1
V: TRBV28
length: 12
D: NA
size: many
CDR3: CASNSPWNEQFF
DNA: TGTGCCAGCAACTCCCCCTGGAATGAGCAGTTCTTC

J: TRBJ2-3
V: TRBV7-8
length: 16
D: TRBD2
size: NA
CDR3: CASSLAQTSQTDTQYF
DNA: TGTGCCAGCAGCTTAGCCCAGACTAGCCAAACAGATACGCAGTATTTT

J: TRBJ2-7
V: TRBV6-2/TRBV6-3
length: 17
D: NA
size: few
CDR3: CASTDRTGSGLGYEQYF
DNA: TGTGCCAGCACTGATCGGACTGGGTCTGGACTGGGCTACGAGCAGTACTTC

J: TRBJ2-7
V: TRBV20-1
length: 15
D: TRBD1
size: many
CDR3: CSANSGTGEGYEQYF
DNA: TGCAGTGCTAACTCGGGGACAGGGGAAGGGTACGAGCAGTACTTC

J: TRBJ1-1
V: TRBV18
length: 17
D: NA
size: many
CDR3: CASSPPGLEGGRTAAFF
DNA: TGTGCCAGCTCACCACCGGGCCTTGAGGGCGGGCGAACCGCTGCTTTCTTT

J: TRBJ1-2
V: TRBV2
length: 16
D: TRBD1
size: many
CDR3: CASSTEGQGADYGYTF
DNA: TGTGCCAGCAGTACCGAAGGACAGGGGGCGGACTATGGCTACACCTTC

J: TRBJ2-3
V: TRBV19
length: 15
D: TRBD2
size: NA
CDR3: CASKLAGANTDTQYF
DNA: TGTGCCAGTAAATTAGCGGGAGCAAACACAGATACGCAGTATTTT

J: TRBJ1-2
V: TRBV29-1
length: 13
D: NA
size: few
CDR3: CSAVLTANYGYTF
DNA: TGCAGCGCCGTTTTAACAGCGAACTATGGCTACACCTTC

J: TRBJ1-3
V: TRBV6-6
length: 16
D: NA
size: NA
CDR3: CASSYSRRGSGNTIYF
DNA: TGTGCCAGCAGTTACTCGAGAAGAGGGTCGGGAAACACCATATATTTT

J: TRBJ2-7
V: TRBV9
length: 16
D: TRBD2
size: once
CDR3: CASSVDPAGEHNEQYF
DNA: TGTGCCAGCAGCGTCGACCCAGCGGGAGAACATAACGAGCAGTACTTC

J: TRBJ1-1
V: TRBV4-1
length: 16
D: NA
size: NA
CDR3: CASSQGTTVKNTEAFF
DNA: TGCGCCAGCAGCCAGGGGACAACTGTGAAGAACACTGAAGCTTTCTTT

J: TRBJ1-1
V: TRBV19
length: 15
D: NA
size: few
CDR3: CASSPRRTDATEAFF
DNA: TGTGCCAGTAGTCCTCGGCGTACCGATGCCACTGAAGCTTTCTTT

J: TRBJ2-1
V: TRBV30
length: 14
D: NA
size: many
CDR3: CAWSGGTGDNEQFF
DNA: TGTGCCTGGAGTGGTGGAACAGGAGACAATGAGCAGTTCTTC

J: TRBJ2-1
V: TRBV2
length: 12
D: NA
size: NA
CDR3: CASSESFGEQFF
DNA: TGTGCCAGCAGCGAGTCGTTTGGGGAGCAGTTCTTC

J: TRBJ2-1
V: TRBV19
length: 15
D: TRBD2
size: NA
CDR3: CASSMGGSAYNEQFF
DNA: TGTGCCAGTAGTATGGGGGGGTCCGCCTACAATGAGCAGTTCTTC

J: TRBJ2-5
V: TRBV29-1
length: 11
D: NA
size: few
CDR3: CSVEGYRARYF
DNA: TGCAGCGTTGAAGGATACAGGGCCAGGTACTTC

J: TRBJ2-2
V: TRBV12-5
length: 17
D: NA
size: NA
CDR3: CASGLVKGGGVTGELFF
DNA: TGTGCTAGTGGTTTGGTCAAGGGAGGGGGGGTCACCGGGGAGCTGTTTTTT

J: TRBJ2-1
V: TRBV7-8
length: 13
D: NA
size: many
CDR3: CASSPPKRDEQFF
DNA: TGTGCCAGCAGCCCACCTAAACGCGATGAGCAGTTCTTC

J: TRBJ2-7
V: TRBV19
length: 12
D: NA
size: few
CDR3: CASSSSLREQYF
DNA: TGTGCCAGTAGTTCATCGTTACGGGAGCAGTACTTC

J: TRBJ2-7
V: TRBV10-1
length: 15
D: NA
size: many
CDR3: CASTCRRDKTYEQYF
DNA: TGCGCCAGCACCTGCCGACGGGACAAGACCTACGAGCAGTACTTC

J: TRBJ1-2
V: TRBV5-8
length: 16
D: TRBD1
size: few
CDR3: CASSLAWDRGSYGYTF
DNA: TGTGCCAGCAGCTTGGCTTGGGACAGGGGGAGCTATGGCTACACCTTC

J: TRBJ2-2
V: TRBV6-4
length: 13
D: NA
size: few
CDR3: CASSDGEFGELFF
DNA: TGTGCCAGCAGTGACGGGGAATTCGGGGAGCTGTTTTTT

J: TRBJ2-7
V: TRBV6-6
length: 14
D: NA
size: NA
CDR3: CASSYSGRDYEQYF
DNA: TGTGCCAGCAGTTACTCAGGCCGGGACTACGAGCAGTACTTC

J: TRBJ2-5
V: TRBV7-7
length: 14
D: NA
size: many
CDR3: CASSQRVEGETQYF
DNA: TGTGCTAGCAGCCAAAGGGTGGAGGGGGAGACCCAGTACTTC

J: TRBJ2-1
V: TRBV11-2
length: 16
D: NA
size: many
CDR3: CASSLGVRSPYNEQFF
DNA: TGTGCCAGCAGCTTAGGTGTTAGATCCCCATACAATGAGCAGTTCTTC

J: TRBJ1-1
V: TRBV11-2
length: 12
D: NA
size: many
CDR3: CASSQRNTEAFF
DNA: TGTGCCAGCAGTCAGAGGAACACTGAAGCTTTCTTT

J: TRBJ1-4
V: TRBV6-2/TRBV6-3
length: 16
D: TRBD1
size: NA
CDR3: CASGPGQRTTNEKLFF
DNA: TGTGCCAGCGGTCCGGGACAGCGAACCACTAATGAAAAACTGTTTTTT

J: TRBJ2-7
V: TRBV5-1
length: 12
D: NA
size: many
CDR3: CASSQFKGEQYF
DNA: TGCGCCAGCAGCCAATTTAAGGGAGAGCAGTACTTC

J: TRBJ2-3
V: TRBV2
length: 13
D: TRBD2
size: many
CDR3: CASTLAGTDTQYF
DNA: TGTGCCAGCACGCTAGCGGGGACAGATACGCAGTATTTT

J: TRBJ2-5
V: TRBV7-2
length: 15
D: NA
size: few
CDR3: CASSLTQGGQETQYF
DNA: TGTGCCAGCAGCTTAACGCAGGGGGGGCAAGAGACCCAGTACTTC

J: TRBJ2-1
V: TRBV20-1
length: 16
D: TRBD2
size: NA
CDR3: CSARDPSGGSYNEQFF
DNA: TGCAGTGCTAGAGATCCCAGCGGGGGCTCCTACAATGAGCAGTTCTTC

J: TRBJ2-7
V: TRBV25-1
length: 14
D: NA
size: few
CDR3: CASGAPGPLYEQYF
DNA: TGTGCCAGCGGAGCCCCAGGGCCCCTCTACGAGCAGTACTTC

J: TRBJ2-7
V: TRBV12-3/TRBV12-4
length: 16
D: NA
size: NA
CDR3: CASSLSLAGNSYEQYF
DNA: TGTGCCAGCAGTTTATCTCTCGCGGGAAACTCCTACGAGCAGTACTTC

J: TRBJ1-6
V: TRBV19
length: 14
D: TRBD1
size: NA
CDR3: CASSIRQGNAPLHF
DNA: TGTGCCAGTAGTATCAGACAGGGTAACGCACCCCTCCACTTT

J: TRBJ2-1
V: TRBV20-1
length: 18
D: TRBD2
size: many
CDR3: CSASGLAGGTSSYNEQFF
DNA: TGCAGTGCTAGCGGCCTAGCGGGGGGGACTAGCTCCTACAATGAGCAGTTCTTC

J: TRBJ2-2
V: TRBV24-1
length: 16
D: NA
size: few
CDR3: CATQGTGFSGTGELFF
DNA: TGTGCCACCCAGGGCACGGGATTCAGCGGGACCGGGGAGCTGTTTTTT

J: TRBJ2-2
V: TRBV29-1
length: 11
D: NA
size: few
CDR3: CSVGGSGELFF
DNA: TGCAGCGTTGGAGGGTCCGGGGAGCTGTTTTTT

J: TRBJ2-1
V: TRBV2
length: 14
D: NA
size: few
CDR3: CASNLLVGVAEQFF
DNA: TGTGCCAGCAACTTACTAGTGGGAGTGGCTGAGCAGTTCTTC

J: TRBJ1-1
V: TRBV19
length: 16
D: NA
size: few
CDR3: CASSMRRRESVAEAFF
DNA: TGTGCCAGTAGTATGAGGAGAAGGGAGTCTGTCGCTGAAGCTTTCTTT

J: TRBJ2-2
V: TRBV12-3/TRBV12-4
length: 15
D: NA
size: NA
CDR3: CASSLGVLAIKGVFF
DNA: TGTGCCAGCAGTTTAGGCGTCCTAGCGATCAAGGGGGTGTTTTTT